These 21 T cell receptor beta chains came from one sample sequenced in a study of cytomegalovirus exposure and HLA in healthy donors. 13 Jbeta primers and 60 Vbeta primers were used for the PCR. Method: immunoSEQ multiplex PCR; TCRdb's copy keeps in-frame clones and lacks some. The table records about 97,000 clones, 63% of them present only once. Sample: PBMCs. Every receptor here comes from a human donor in good health.

J is TRBJ2-7 and V is TRBV5-6; D is perhaps TRBD1 (5 bases). This CDR3 has 13 amino acids. V lost 0 bases, J lost 2 bases, and 6 bases lay in between. Per the germline V gene, CDR1 is SGHDT and CDR2 is YYEEEE. The chain's CDR3 is CASSLDRTYEQYF. CDR3 sequence (DNA): TGTGCCAGCAGCTTGGACAGGACCTACGAGCAGTACTTC.

The J gene is TRBJ2-7, the V gene TRBV20-1; 7 positions agree with TRBD2. Germline CDR1 and CDR2: DFQATT and SNEGSKA (reference sequence). V was clipped by 7 bases and J by 6 bases; unmatched bases: 6. The CDR3 runs 11 residues. As DNA, the CDR3 is TGCAGTGGGCTGGGGGGGTTCGAGCAGTACTTC. Its translation is CSGLGGFEQYF.

This sequence joins TRBV2 and TRBJ2-1; 10 nucleotides agree with TRBD2. The CDR3 length is 16 residues. Germline V lookup: CDR1 SNHLY, CDR2 FYNNEI. J was trimmed by 3 bases and V by 4 bases; bases with no gene match: 6. CDR3 nucleotides: TGTGCCAGCAGTGGATCAACTAGCGGGAACTACAATGAGCAGTTCTTC. This translates into CASSGSTSGNYNEQFF. Combining the CDR3 with reference TRBV2 and TRBJ2-1 gives the whole variable domain EPEVTQTPSHQVTQMGQEVILRCVPISNHLYFYWYRQILGQKVEFLVSFYNNEISEKSEIFDDQFSVERPDGSNFTLKIRSTKLEDSAMYFCASSGSTSGNYNEQFFGPGTRLTVL.

V gene TRBV7-9 combines with J gene TRBJ1-6; D is perhaps TRBD1 (6 bases). The CDR3 consists of 15 residues. The germline gives CDR1 SEHNR, CDR2 FQNEAQ (reference sequence). V was shortened by 5 bases and J by 3 bases, with 11 bases between the two germline ends. CDR3 sequence (DNA): TGTGCCAGCAGCAGCCGACAGGTCTATAATTCACCCCTCCACTTT. The encoded protein is CASSSRQVYNSPLHF.

The rearrangement joins TRBV7-9 to TRBJ2-2; D gene unclear. Germline V CDR1 and CDR2: SEHNR, FQNEAQ (reference sequence). The CDR3 totals 12 residues. V lost 5 bases, J lost 6 bases, and 7 bases lay in between. The DNA for the CDR3 is TGTGCCAGCAGCCCCCTTTCCGGGGAGCTGTTTTTT. Translated, it gives CASSPLSGELFF.

The CDR3 reads CASRRLDQETQYF. CDR3 in DNA: TGTGCCAGCAGACGGTTGGACCAAGAGACCCAGTACTTC. V usage is TRBV27 and J usage is TRBJ2-5; D not resolved. CDR1 MNHEY and CDR2 SMNVEV come from the germline V gene (reference sequence). V lost 6 bases and J lost 0, with 8 bases in between. The CDR3 spans 13 residues.

The gene calls are TRBV2 and TRBJ2-5; TRBD2 aligns across 10 bases. The J call may be incorrect, as the DNA end agrees better with TRBJ2-7. The CDR3 contains 14 residues. The V gene's germline CDR1 is SNHLY and CDR2 FYNNEI. The CDR3 is CASSILAGFYEQYF. CDR3 sequence (DNA): TGTGCCAGCAGTATACTAGCGGGGTTTTACGAGCAGTACTTC.

The sample holds a few counts of this clone. This rearrangement joins TRBV7-9 to TRBJ2-7, with a tentative D call TRBD1 (5 bases). The CDR3 covers 12 residues. V dropped 5 bases and J dropped 6 bases, with 11 bases sitting between them. Germline CDR1 is SEHNR and CDR2 is FQNEAQ (reference sequence). CDR3 nucleotides: TGTGCCAGCAGCCCCCAGGGCCTCGAGCAGTACTTC. Its translation is CASSPQGLEQYF.

This chain uses TRBV27 with TRBJ2-5; D is unresolved. This CDR3 spans 14 amino acids. Trimming pared 3 bases from V and 4 bases from J, leaving 12 bases between. Germline V CDR1 and CDR2: MNHEY, SMNVEV (reference sequence). This CDR3 is CASSFSSTGETQYF. The CDR3 DNA sequence: TGTGCCAGCAGTTTTTCCTCTACGGGAGAGACCCAGTACTTC.

This clone has only a few counts. The V call is TRBV28, the J call TRBJ2-5, with D perhaps matching TRBD1 (6 bases). Per the germline V gene, CDR1 is MDHEN and CDR2 is SYDVKM. The CDR3 is 15 amino acids. V was shortened by 2 bases and J by 5 bases, with 15 bases between the two germline ends. CDR3: CASSLPTGRGETQYF. The CDR3 DNA reads as TGTGCCAGCAGTTTACCTACAGGGAGAGGGGAGACCCAGTACTTC.

This clone was observed a few times. This sequence joins TRBV28 and TRBJ2-3; 13 bases fit TRBD2. CDR1 MDHEN and CDR2 SYDVKM come from the germline V gene. J was trimmed by 3 bases and V by 6 bases; bases with no gene match: 6. The CDR3 covers 16 residues. CDR3 protein: CASSGLAGEITDTQYF. Here the CDR3 DNA reads TGTGCCAGCAGCGGACTAGCGGGAGAAATAACAGATACGCAGTATTTT.

This clone was recorded only once. This rearrangement joins TRBV5-1 to TRBJ2-1; 10 bases map to TRBD1. This CDR3 is 16 amino acids long. Trimming at V came to 4 bases and at J to 10 bases, leaving 14 bases not matched to a gene. Germline CDR1 and CDR2: SGHRS and YFSETQ. The CDR3 loop is CASSRAGTGVNHEQFF. DNA of the CDR3: TGCGCCAGCAGCCGAGCCGGGACAGGGGTTAACCACGAGCAGTTCTTC. The variable domain in full, with the rest retrieved from reference TRBV5-1 and TRBJ2-1, is KAGVTQTPRYLIKTRGQQVTLSCSPISGHRSVSWYQQTPGQGLQFLFEYFSETQRNKGNFPGRFSGRQFSNSRSEMNVSTLELGDSALYLCASSRAGTGVNHEQFFGPGTRLTVL.

In its sample, this clone was seen a few times. V gene TRBV5-1 combines with J gene TRBJ2-6, with D perhaps matching TRBD1 (5 bases). Trimming removed 4 bases at V and 0 bases at J, with 8 bases between. Germline CDR1 and CDR2: SGHRS and YFSETQ. The CDR3 length is 15 residues. The chain's CDR3 is CASSIRDSGANVLTF. The CDR3 nucleotides read TGCGCCAGCAGCATCAGGGACTCTGGGGCCAACGTCCTGACTTTC.

A few counts support this clone. V usage is TRBV6-4 and J usage is TRBJ2-7; a weak D match, TRBD2 (5 bases). Between the trimmed V and J ends, which lost 2 bases and 0 bases, there was a span of 20 bases. Per the germline V gene, CDR1 is MRHNA and CDR2 is SNTAGT. The CDR3 is 18 residues long. The CDR3 nucleotides are TGTGCCAGCAGTGACCCGTCCCTCCTGAAGCGGCTCTCCTACGAGCAGTACTTC. Its translation: CASSDPSLLKRLSYEQYF.

The chain is built from TRBV27 and TRBJ2-3; 7 nucleotides line up with TRBD2. Germline-derived CDR1 and CDR2 are MNHEY and SMNVEV (reference sequence). V was pared by 0 bases and J by 1 base, with 4 bases of the junction left unmatched. The CDR3 has 16 amino acids. The CDR3 protein is CASSLSGRGGTDTQYF. In DNA form, the CDR3 reads TGTGCCAGCAGTTTATCGGGGAGGGGAGGCACAGATACGCAGTATTTT.

The chain has TRBV6-4 and TRBJ1-5, with D possibly being TRBD1 (5 bases). This CDR3 spans 13 amino acids. The ends were cut back, 3 bases at V and 3 bases at J, with 6 bases in the middle. In germline, CDR1 is MRHNA, CDR2 SNTAGT. DNA of the CDR3: TGTGCCAGCAGTGAGGACAACAATCAGCCCCAGCATTTT. Protein sequence: CASSEDNNQPQHF.

The chain combines TRBV27 with TRBJ2-3; the match to TRBD2 covers 7 bases. After removal of 2 bases from V and 5 bases from J, the junction contained 4 bases not matched to a gene. Looked up from germline, CDR1 is MNHEY and CDR2 is SMNVEV (reference sequence). The CDR3 is 14 amino acids. CDR3 bases: TGTGCCAGCAGTTTAATGGGCGGGGGAGATACGCAGTATTTT. This sequence encodes CASSLMGGGDTQYF.

This clone was picked up one time. V is TRBV11-2 and J is TRBJ2-5, with a possible D match to TRBD2 (5 bases). The better agreement between TRBJ2-7 and the DNA end casts doubt on the J call. Germline lookup yields CDR1 SGHAT and CDR2 FQNNGV. The CDR3 contains 15 residues. CDR3 nucleotide sequence: TGTGCCAGCAGCCCCTCCGGCGGGTTCACCTACGAGCAGTACTTC. Encoded protein: CASSPSGGFTYEQYF.

This sequence joins TRBV6-1 and TRBJ2-7, with 15 bases fitting TRBD2. Germline CDR1 reads MNHNS; CDR2 reads SASEGT. The CDR3 is made up of 19 amino acids. V was clipped by 3 bases and J by 2 bases; unmatched bases: 11. The DNA for the CDR3 is TGTGCCAGCAGTGATCCCCGCGGACTAGCGGGAGGGCCCCCCTACGAGCAGTACTTC. Translated, it gives CASSDPRGLAGGPPYEQYF.

This rearrangement joins TRBV9 to TRBJ2-1; the match to TRBD2 covers 9 bases. This CDR3 contains 11 residues. Trimming cost V 3 bases and J 12 bases; bases outside gene matches: 1. The germline V gene encodes CDR1 SGDLS and CDR2 YYNGEE. In nucleotides, the CDR3 is TGTGCCAGCAGCGGTAGCGGGAGGCAGTTCTTC. It yields the protein CASSGSGRQFF.

The rearrangement links TRBV5-1 to TRBJ2-7; 12 bases align to TRBD2. The CDR3 is 14 amino acids. V gave up 4 bases and J gave up 4 bases; unmatched junction bases: 3. Germline V lookup: CDR1 SGHRS, CDR2 YFSETQ. The CDR3 spells CASSASGGVYEQYF. CDR3 sequence (DNA): TGCGCCAGCAGCGCTAGCGGGGGGGTTTACGAGCAGTACTTC.